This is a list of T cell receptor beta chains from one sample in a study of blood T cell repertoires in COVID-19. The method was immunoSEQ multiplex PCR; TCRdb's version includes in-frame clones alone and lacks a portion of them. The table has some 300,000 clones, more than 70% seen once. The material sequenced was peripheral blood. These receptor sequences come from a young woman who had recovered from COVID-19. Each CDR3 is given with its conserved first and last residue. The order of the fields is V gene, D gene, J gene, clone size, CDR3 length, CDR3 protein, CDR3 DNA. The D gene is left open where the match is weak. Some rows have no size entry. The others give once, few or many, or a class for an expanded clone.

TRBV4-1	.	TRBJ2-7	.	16	CASSQASLELVDEQYF	TGCGCCAGCAGCCAGGCATCGTTAGAACTAGTCGACGAGCAGTACTTC
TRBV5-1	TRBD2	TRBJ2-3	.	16	CASSLVGGGAADTQYF	TGCGCCAGCAGCTTGGTTGGCGGGGGGGCCGCAGATACGCAGTATTTT
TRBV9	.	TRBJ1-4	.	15	CASSPSGHRSEKLFF	TGTGCCAGCAGCCCCTCGGGACACCGATCTGAAAAACTGTTTTTT
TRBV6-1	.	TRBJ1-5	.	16	CASSEGIGGGNQPQHF	TGTGCCAGCAGTGAAGGAATAGGAGGGGGCAATCAGCCCCAGCATTTT
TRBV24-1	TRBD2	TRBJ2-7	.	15	CATSDSSGGIGEQYF	TGTGCCACCAGTGACTCGAGCGGGGGAATCGGGGAGCAGTACTTC
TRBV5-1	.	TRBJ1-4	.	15	CASSLDGKPNEKLFF	TGCGCCAGCAGCCTGGACGGGAAGCCTAATGAAAAACTGTTTTTT
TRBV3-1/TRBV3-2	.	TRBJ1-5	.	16	CASSQGVQGANQPQHF	TGTGCCAGCAGCCAAGGGGTGCAGGGTGCAAATCAGCCCCAGCATTTT
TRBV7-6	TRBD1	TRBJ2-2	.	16	CASSTRQGPNTGELFF	TGTGCCAGCAGCACGCGACAGGGACCGAACACCGGGGAGCTGTTTTTT
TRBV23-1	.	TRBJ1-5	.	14	CASSQETGYQPQHF	TGCGCCAGCAGTCAAGAGACAGGTTATCAGCCCCAGCATTTT
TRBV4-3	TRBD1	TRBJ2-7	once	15	CASSTRDRQTYEQYF	TGCGCCAGCAGCACACGGGACAGGCAGACCTACGAGCAGTACTTC
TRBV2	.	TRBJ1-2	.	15	CASSDIDKYYYGYTF	TGTGCCAGCAGTGATATAGACAAGTACTACTATGGCTACACCTTC
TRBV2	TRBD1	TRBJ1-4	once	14	CASSLTGGSEKLFF	TGTGCCAGCAGTTTGACAGGGGGCTCTGAAAAACTGTTTTTT
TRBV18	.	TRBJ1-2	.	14	CASSPREPIYGYTF	TGTGCCAGCTCACCACGCGAACCGATCTATGGCTACACCTTC
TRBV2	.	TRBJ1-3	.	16	CASSAIRGYSGNTIYF	TGTGCCAGCAGTGCTATTCGGGGATACTCTGGAAACACCATATATTTT
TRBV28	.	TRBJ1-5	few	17	CASSLGGARTMDQPQHF	TGTGCCAGCAGTTTAGGCGGGGCGCGGACGATGGATCAGCCCCAGCATTTT
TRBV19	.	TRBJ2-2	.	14	CASSPVGGAGELFF	TGTGCCAGTAGTCCAGTCGGAGGGGCCGGGGAGCTGTTTTTT
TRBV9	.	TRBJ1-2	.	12	CASSAEAYGYTF	TGTGCCAGCAGCGCAGAGGCGTATGGCTACACCTTC
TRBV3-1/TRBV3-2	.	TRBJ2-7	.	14	CASSQDRQDYEQYF	TGTGCCAGCAGCCAAGATCGACAGGACTACGAGCAGTACTTC
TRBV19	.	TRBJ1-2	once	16	CASSGGGVIPRSGYTF	TGTGCCAGTAGTGGGGGGGGCGTAATTCCCCGATCTGGCTACACCTTC
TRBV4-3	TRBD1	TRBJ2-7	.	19	CASSLERQGVTFLSYEQYF	TGCGCCAGCAGCTTAGAAAGACAGGGGGTCACCTTCCTGTCCTACGAGCAGTACTTC
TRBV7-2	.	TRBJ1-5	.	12	CASSQRDQPQHF	TGTGCCAGCAGCCAGAGGGATCAGCCCCAGCATTTT
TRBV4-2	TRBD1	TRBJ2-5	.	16	CASSLRDEDRGETQYF	TGTGCCAGCAGTCTACGCGACGAAGACAGGGGAGAGACCCAGTACTTC
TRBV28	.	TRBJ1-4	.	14	CASREGGVNEKLFF	TGTGCCAGCAGAGAGGGGGGGGTGAATGAAAAACTGTTTTTT
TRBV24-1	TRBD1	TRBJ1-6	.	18	CATSDNGTGTSYNSPLHF	TGTGCCACCAGTGATAACGGGACAGGGACATCCTATAATTCACCCCTCCACTTT
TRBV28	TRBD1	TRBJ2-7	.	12	CASRTGFYEQYF	TGTGCCAGCAGGACAGGGTTCTACGAGCAGTACTTC
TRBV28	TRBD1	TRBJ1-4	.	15	CASSRRQGAYEKLFF	TGTGCCAGCAGTCGGAGACAGGGGGCTTATGAAAAACTGTTTTTT
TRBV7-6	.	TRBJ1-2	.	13	CASSPLTGYGYTF	TGTGCCAGCAGCCCCTTGACAGGTTATGGCTACACCTTC
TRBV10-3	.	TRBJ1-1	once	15	CAISDLGHSNTEAFF	TGTGCCATCAGTGATCTGGGACACTCGAACACTGAAGCTTTCTTT
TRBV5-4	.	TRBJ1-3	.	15	CASSTDSRSGNTIYF	TGTGCCAGCAGCACCGACAGTCGCTCTGGAAACACCATATATTTT
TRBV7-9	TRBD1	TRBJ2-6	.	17	CASSRDRGKSGANVLTF	TGTGCCAGCAGCAGGGACAGGGGAAAATCTGGGGCCAACGTCCTGACTTTC
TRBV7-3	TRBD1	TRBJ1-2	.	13	CASSLMTGGGYTF	TGTGCCAGCAGCTTAATGACAGGGGGAGGCTACACCTTC
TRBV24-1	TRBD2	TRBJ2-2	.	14	CATGLAGGDGELFF	TGTGCCACCGGACTAGCGGGGGGTGACGGGGAGCTGTTTTTT
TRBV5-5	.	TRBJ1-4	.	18	CASSVWAGGASDNEKLFF	TGTGCCAGCAGCGTATGGGCGGGGGGCGCGAGCGATAATGAAAAACTGTTTTTT
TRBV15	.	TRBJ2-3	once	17	CATSRETFRDFTDTQYF	TGTGCCACCAGCAGAGAGACGTTCCGGGACTTCACAGATACGCAGTATTTT
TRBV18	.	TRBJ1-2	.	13	CASSPVQDYGYTF	TGTGCCAGCTCACCAGTACAGGACTATGGCTACACCTTC
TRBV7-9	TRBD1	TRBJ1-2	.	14	CASSSYRDRHGYTF	TGTGCCAGCAGCTCCTACCGGGACAGACATGGCTACACCTTC
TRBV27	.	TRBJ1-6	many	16	CASSFGGRGYNSPLHF	TGTGCCAGCAGTTTCGGGGGGCGGGGGTATAATTCACCCCTCCACTTT
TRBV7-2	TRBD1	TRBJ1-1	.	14	CASSSTGADTEAFF	TGTGCCAGCAGCTCGACAGGGGCGGACACTGAAGCTTTCTTT
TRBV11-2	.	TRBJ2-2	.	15	CASSLVLLNTGELFF	TGTGCCAGCAGCTTAGTCCTTCTAAACACCGGGGAGCTGTTTTTT
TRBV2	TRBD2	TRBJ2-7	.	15	CASRVSGATSYEQYF	TGTGCCAGCAGAGTTAGCGGGGCGACTTCCTACGAGCAGTACTTC
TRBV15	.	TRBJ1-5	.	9	CATSSRQHF	TGTGCCACCAGCAGCCGCCAGCATTTT
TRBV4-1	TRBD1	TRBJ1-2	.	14	CASSQTDRGYGYTF	TGCGCCAGCAGCCAAACGGACAGGGGGTATGGCTACACCTTC
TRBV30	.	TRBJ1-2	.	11	CAWTGYYGYTF	TGTGCCTGGACAGGGTACTATGGCTACACCTTC
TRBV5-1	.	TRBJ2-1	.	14	CASSLGVGGDEQFF	TGCGCCAGCAGCTTGGGGGTAGGGGGAGATGAGCAGTTCTTC
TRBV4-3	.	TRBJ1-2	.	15	CASSQDPGANYGYTF	TGCGCCAGCAGCCAAGACCCCGGAGCTAACTATGGCTACACCTTC
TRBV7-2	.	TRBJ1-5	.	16	CASSFLNPGSNQPQHF	TGTGCCAGCAGCTTCTTAAACCCGGGGAGCAATCAGCCCCAGCATTTT
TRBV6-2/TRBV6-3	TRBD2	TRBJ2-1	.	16	CASSYSTSGGANEQFF	TGTGCCAGCAGTTACTCGACTAGCGGGGGGGCAAATGAGCAGTTCTTC
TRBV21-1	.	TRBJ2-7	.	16	CASSPPLDGGIDEQYF	TGTGCCAGCAGCCCCCCCCTGGACGGGGGGATCGACGAGCAGTACTTC
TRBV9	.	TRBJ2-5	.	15	CASSPQGVTGETQYF	TGTGCCAGCAGCCCTCAAGGGGTAACGGGAGAGACCCAGTACTTC
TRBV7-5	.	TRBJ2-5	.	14	CARSSGTGKETQYF	TGTGCCAGAAGCTCTGGGACAGGGAAAGAGACCCAGTACTTC
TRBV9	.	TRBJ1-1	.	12	CASNRGNTEAFF	TGTGCCAGCAACCGAGGGAACACTGAAGCTTTCTTT
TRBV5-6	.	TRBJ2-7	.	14	CASSLGLGSHEQYF	TGTGCCAGCAGCTTGGGGCTAGGGAGCCACGAGCAGTACTTC